The source of this TCR beta chain is a study of CD8+CD57+ T cells in acquired aplastic anemia. Overall study: DNA from sorted CD4+ and CD8+ cells averaged approximately 3.5 ug. Whole-study findings and limits: Patients and controls shared under 35 CD8+ CDR3 sequences, which appeared highly expressed in patients and within their immunodominant clones. Statistical testing detected no significant gap in CD8+ Simpson's diversity between patients and controls.

The V gene's germline CDR1 is SGDLS and CDR2 YYNGEE. The CDR3 spans 9 amino acids, including both terminal residues. TCR beta VDJ combinations and CDR3 sequences were profiled from genomic DNA. TCRdb recomputed calls from the reads with MiXCR, one row per CDR3 protein. Of 150,000 to 200,000 distinct CDR3 sequences listed, 55% to 70% are singletons. Regarding this clonotype: As yet, its antigen is unknown. The conserved phenylalanine or tryptophan normally closing the CDR3 is absent here, so this likely arose from a read error. The DNA is left out, because the CDR3 cannot be placed on it with certainty; the CDR3 is given as TCRdb lists it.

This rearrangement joins TRBV9 to TRBJ1-1. The receptor comes from a human donor in good health. Sample: sorted CD4+, CD8+, or CD8+CD57+ T cells (not recorded which) from PBMCs. CDR3 region: CASSVGAGL.